The present T cell receptor (beta chain) was sequenced within a study of long-term antiretroviral therapy in people with HIV. General observations from the study: Clones expanded before ART dominated the repertoire at all time points.

Version v3.0 of the immunoSEQ assay was performed at survey level. Only in-frame clones appear in the TCRdb table, and some are missing; sequencing was by immunoSEQ multiplex PCR. The data contain 30,000 to 40,000 clones, 75% to 90% of them singletons. With regard to this clone: Its matching antigen is unknown.

The starting material was unsorted PBMCs, obtained 1.5 years after starting antiretroviral therapy. The receptor was derived from a man between 18 and 29 years old with HIV.

CDR3 protein: CASRAGVSYEQYF. Here the CDR3 DNA reads TGTGCCAGCAGGGCCGGGGTCTCCTACGAGCAGTACTTC. The chain joins TRBV27 to TRBJ2-7, with D perhaps matching TRBD2 (5 bases). This CDR3 has 13 residues. V was cut by 6 bases and J by 0 bases, with 9 bases left in between. Germline V gene sequence: CDR1 MNHEY, CDR2 SMNVEV (reference sequence).